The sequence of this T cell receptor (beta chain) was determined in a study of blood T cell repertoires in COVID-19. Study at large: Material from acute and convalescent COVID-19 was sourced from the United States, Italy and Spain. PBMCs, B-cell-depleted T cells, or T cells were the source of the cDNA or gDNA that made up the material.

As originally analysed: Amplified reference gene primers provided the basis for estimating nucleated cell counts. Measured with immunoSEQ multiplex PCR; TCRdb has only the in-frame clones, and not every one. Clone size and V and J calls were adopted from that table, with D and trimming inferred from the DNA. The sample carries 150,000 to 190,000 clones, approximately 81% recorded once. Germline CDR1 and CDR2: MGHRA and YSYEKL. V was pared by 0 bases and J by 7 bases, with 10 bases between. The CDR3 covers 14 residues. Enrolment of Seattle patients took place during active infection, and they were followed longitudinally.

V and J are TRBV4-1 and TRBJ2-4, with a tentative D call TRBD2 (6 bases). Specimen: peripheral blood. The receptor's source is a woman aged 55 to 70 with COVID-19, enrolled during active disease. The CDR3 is CASSQDAGSNIQYF. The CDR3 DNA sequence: TGCGCCAGCAGCCAAGATGCGGGGTCGAACATTCAGTACTTC.